These 27 T cell receptor beta chains came from one sample sequenced in a study of blood T cells in healthy people across ages. The second PCR ran about 6 to 11 cycles with a sample-barcoded 5' primer and J-beta primers. TCRdb re-analysed the 5' RACE reads in MiXCR, keeping a single row per CDR3 protein. The sample lists over 450,000 distinct CDR3 sequences; around 24% were seen once. This sample was shared with a second study, whose subject was T cells of mothers and their children.

The material sequenced was blood. These TCRs come from a boy aged 5 to 17 in good health.

This chain uses TRBV6-6 with TRBJ2-4; D gene uncertain. This CDR3 comprises 15 residues. V dropped 5 bases and J dropped 0 bases, with 11 bases sitting between them. Germline lookup yields CDR1 MNHNY and CDR2 SVGAGI (reference sequence). This CDR3 reads CASSRFAIAKNIQYF. The CDR3 nucleotides are TGTGCCAGCAGTCGATTTGCCATAGCCAAAAACATTCAGTACTTC.

This chain connects TRBV3-1 to TRBJ2-6; 9 bases map to TRBD2. CDR1 LGHDT and CDR2 YNNKEL come from the germline V gene (reference sequence). CDR3 length: 19 residues. Trimming took 0 bases from V and 3 from J; bases not matched to a gene: 9. The DNA for the CDR3 is TGTGCCAGCAGCCAAGATCTCGGCGGGGGGGCCTTTGGGGCCAACGTCCTGACTTTC. Its protein product is CASSQDLGGGAFGANVLTF.

This clonotype has only a few counts. The rearrangement joins TRBV4-1 to TRBJ1-2; D is unclear. The CDR3 is 14 residues long. Trimming shortened V by 4 bases and J by 0 bases, and 9 bases separated the two germline ends. CDR1 is MGHRA and CDR2 is YSYEKL in the germline V gene. The CDR3 spells CASSRVTTNYGYTF. CDR3 nucleotides: TGCGCCAGCAGCCGGGTAACAACTAACTATGGCTACACCTTC.

The chain recombines TRBV4-3 with TRBJ2-5; 7 bases align to TRBD2. There are 13 residues in the CDR3. V was pared by 1 base and J by 11 bases, with 7 bases of the junction left unmatched. The germline CDR1 and CDR2 sequences are LGHNA and YSLEER. The CDR3 spells CASSQAGGWEQYF. The CDR3 DNA sequence: TGCGCCAGCAGCCAAGCGGGAGGCTGGGAGCAGTACTTC.

The genes are TRBV2 and TRBJ1-6; D is undetermined. This CDR3 region has 14 residues. V was pared by 5 bases and J by 7 bases, with 12 bases between. Per the germline V gene, CDR1 is SNHLY and CDR2 is FYNNEI. This chain's CDR3 is CASSSGVENSPLHF. Here the CDR3 DNA reads TGTGCCAGCAGTTCCGGCGTAGAGAATTCACCCCTCCACTTT.

This clonotype was recorded a few times. This chain connects TRBV2 to TRBJ2-3, with TRBD2 identical over 7 bases. The CDR3 loop spans 13 amino acids. CDR1 is SNHLY, CDR2 FYNNEI, per germline. V shed 7 bases and J 2 bases; nucleotides not matched to a gene: 3. As DNA, the CDR3 is TGTGCCAGCACGCGGGAGTACACAGATACGCAGTATTTT. Encoded protein: CASTREYTDTQYF.

This clonotype was seen a handful of times. The J gene is TRBJ2-7, the V gene TRBV10-3; perhaps TRBD2 as D (6 bases). CDR1 is ENHRY, CDR2 SYGVKD, per germline. There are 12 residues in the CDR3. Between the trimmed V and J ends, which lost 8 bases and 2 bases, there was a span of 10 bases. CDR3 nucleotide sequence: TGTGCCATCGCGGGACCGACCTACGAGCAGTACTTC. As protein: CAIAGPTYEQYF.

This chain connects TRBV4-3 to TRBJ2-3; TRBD2 agrees at 12 bases. Germline V CDR1 and CDR2: LGHNA, YSLEER. The CDR3 spans 17 residues. The junction had 3 bases not matched to a gene; V was cut back by 0 bases and J by 2 bases. The CDR3 nucleotides read TGCGCCAGCAGCCAAGATAGGACTAGCGGGGTCACAGATACGCAGTATTTT. It translates to CASSQDRTSGVTDTQYF.

Comment on this clonotype: The junction does not match germline at one end; this may be a read error. This chain joins TRBV6-1 and TRBJ2-5, with D possibly TRBD2 on 7 matching bases. Per the germline V gene, CDR1 is MNHNS and CDR2 is SASEGT. This CDR3 comprises 11 residues. The CDR3 DNA reads TGTGCCAGCAGTCGGGGGGCGCCGCGCCTCTTC. The encoded protein is CASSRGAPRLF.

The chain couples TRBV9 to TRBJ2-5; D is undetermined. There are 14 residues in the CDR3. The ends were cut back, 4 bases at V and 5 bases at J, with 15 bases in the middle. Germline CDR1 reads SGDLS; CDR2 reads YYNGEE. In DNA, the CDR3 is TGTGCCAGCAGCCCAAGTTGGGTAGGGGAGACCCAGTACTTC. Its translation: CASSPSWVGETQYF.

The rearrangement joins TRBV2 to TRBJ2-7; D is ambiguous. The CDR3 loop spans 15 amino acids. Trimming took off 3 bases at V and 4 bases at J, with 16 bases between the two ends. Germline lookup yields CDR1 SNHLY and CDR2 FYNNEI. The CDR3 nucleotides are TGTGCCAGCAGTGACCCCCTGCAGGCTTCTTACGAGCAGTACTTC. Its protein product is CASSDPLQASYEQYF.

The rearrangement joins TRBV9 to TRBJ2-5, with 12 bases identical to TRBD2. Matching the DNA end better, TRBJ2-1 makes the J call doubtful. The CDR3 runs 17 residues. Germline values: CDR1 SGDLS, CDR2 YYNGEE. CDR3 sequence reads: CASSVDLAGGFHNEQFF. The CDR3 region has the DNA TGTGCCAGCAGCGTGGATCTAGCGGGAGGGTTCCACAATGAGCAGTTCTTC.

This clonotype was detected only a few times. The DNA for the CDR3 is TGTGCCAGCAGTGTCCAGGGGGCAAGCACAGATACGCAGTATTTT. It encodes CASSVQGASTDTQYF. The chain couples TRBV9 to TRBJ2-3; the match to TRBD1 covers 8 bases. With 5 bases clipped from V and 0 bases from J, the junction kept 5 bases outside the gene matches. The CDR3 has 15 amino acids. CDR1 and CDR2 from the germline V gene are SGDLS and YYNGEE.

The CDR3 region has the DNA TGCGCCAGCAGCCAAGGGGACTCTGATACGCAGTATTTT. This translates into CASSQGDSDTQYF. The chain combines TRBV4-3 with TRBJ2-3, with D possibly being TRBD2 (6 bases). The CDR3 extends over 13 amino acids. Per germline, CDR1 LGHNA and CDR2 YSLEER. Trimming pared 1 base from V and 6 bases from J, leaving 8 bases between.

The sample holds many counts of this clonotype. V is TRBV24-1 and J is TRBJ2-7; a weak D match, TRBD1 (5 bases). This CDR3 has 12 amino acids. The V gene's germline CDR1 is KGHDR and CDR2 SFDVKD. The V gene lost 5 bases and the J gene lost 6 bases, with 10 bases spanning the gap. DNA for the CDR3: TGTGCCACCAGTGCATTTACAGGCGAGCAGTACTTC. This gives the protein CATSAFTGEQYF.

CDR3 region: CASSLPPSYLAGTTYEQYF. The CDR3 bases are TGTGCCAGCAGCTTACCGCCCTCCTACCTAGCGGGAACCACCTACGAGCAGTACTTC. J is TRBJ2-5 and V is TRBV7-2, with 9 bases aligning to TRBD2. Gene TRBJ2-7 matches the end of the DNA better, so the J call may be wrong. This CDR3 spans 19 amino acids. The germline CDR1 and CDR2 sequences are SGHTA and FQGNSA.

The chain combines TRBV2 with TRBJ2-5; D may be TRBD2 (6 bases). The J call may be incorrect, as the DNA end agrees better with TRBJ2-1. Germline V gene data show CDR1 as SNHLY and CDR2 as FYNNEI. This CDR3 has 15 residues. The CDR3 sequence: CASSEGTGVRNEQFF. The CDR3 DNA reads as TGTGCCAGCAGTGAAGGGACGGGAGTAAGGAATGAGCAGTTCTTC.

The chain employs TRBV19 and TRBJ1-1; no definite D call. Trimming removed 5 bases at V and 4 bases at J, with 11 bases between. The CDR3 extends over 13 amino acids. Germline V lookup: CDR1 LNHDA, CDR2 SQIVND (reference sequence). CDR3 region: CASSPDGITEAFF. Written as DNA, the CDR3 is TGTGCCAGTAGTCCCGACGGCATCACTGAAGCTTTCTTT.

This clonotype was picked up a small number of times. The gene calls are TRBV6-2 or TRBV6-3 and TRBJ1-5; no clear D gene. Germline V gives CDR1 MNHEY, CDR2 SVGEGT. Between the trimmed V and J ends, which lost 5 bases and 5 bases, there was a span of 19 bases. The CDR3 extends over 16 amino acids. CDR3 in DNA: TGTGCCAGCAGTACTACCCGGCCGCCTGGGGATCAGCCCCAGCATTTT. This sequence encodes CASSTTRPPGDQPQHF.

The chain joins TRBV7-8 to TRBJ1-1, with D perhaps matching TRBD1 (5 bases). This CDR3 spans 14 amino acids. Trimming stripped 5 bases from V and 1 base from J, with 11 bases between. Germline CDR1 SGHVS, CDR2 FQNEAQ. The CDR3 sequence: CASSPRDPNTEAFF. The CDR3 bases are TGTGCCAGCAGCCCCAGGGACCCGAACACTGAAGCTTTCTTT.

V gene TRBV5-6 combines with J gene TRBJ1-4; 8 nucleotides agree with TRBD1. The CDR3 sequence is 14 residues long. The germline V gene encodes CDR1 SGHDT and CDR2 YYEEEE. Losses at the gene ends were 3 bases for V and 8 bases for J; bases not matched to a gene: 6. CDR3 DNA: TGTGCCAGCAGCTCCTGGACAGGGAGGGAAAAACTGTTTTTT. Amino acid sequence: CASSSWTGREKLFF. The variable domain in full, with the rest retrieved from reference TRBV5-6 and TRBJ1-4, is DAGVTQSPTHLIKTRGQQVTLRCSPKSGHDTVSWYQQALGQGPQFIFQYYEEEERQRGNFPDRFSGHQFPNYSSELNVNALLLGDSALYLCASSSWTGREKLFFGSGTQLSVL.

J is TRBJ2-5 and V is TRBV9; perhaps TRBD2 as D (5 bases). V gave up 0 bases and J gave up 5 bases, with 11 bases separating them. The CDR3 consists of 14 residues. Germline V lookup: CDR1 SGDLS, CDR2 YYNGEE. The CDR3 sequence is CASSVANRGETQYF. The CDR3 DNA is TGTGCCAGCAGCGTAGCTAATAGAGGGGAGACCCAGTACTTC.

The chain joins TRBV15 to TRBJ1-5; D remains unclear. V was clipped by 0 bases and J by 0 bases, with 12 bases between them. The CDR3 is 17 amino acids. Per germline, CDR1 LNHNV and CDR2 YYDKDF (reference sequence). The CDR3: CATSRDKVLSSNQPQHF. The CDR3 DNA is TGTGCCACCAGCAGAGATAAGGTGTTGAGTAGCAATCAGCCCCAGCATTTT.

This clonotype came up a few times. This sequence joins TRBV5-1 and TRBJ2-5; 7 positions agree with TRBD1. The end of the DNA fits TRBJ2-7 better, so the J call may be wrong. The germline gives CDR1 SGHRS, CDR2 YFSETQ. The CDR3 loop spans 12 amino acids. CDR3 sequence (DNA): TGCGCCAGCAGCCCAGGGGGAAGCGAGCAGTACTTC. Its translation: CASSPGGSEQYF.

The chain joins TRBV28 to TRBJ1-5; tentatively, D is TRBD1 (6 bases). V was pared by 6 bases and J by 0 bases, with 18 bases between. The CDR3 is 17 residues long. The germline CDR1 and CDR2 sequences are MDHEN and SYDVKM. The CDR3 reads CASRLGGHRLSNQPQHF. DNA of the CDR3: TGTGCCAGCAGGTTAGGGGGACATCGACTTAGCAATCAGCCCCAGCATTTT.

The chain recombines TRBV7-9 with TRBJ2-5; D is unresolved. From germline, CDR1 is SEHNR and CDR2 FQNEAQ (reference sequence). V was clipped by 4 bases and J by 5 bases, with 17 bases between them. This CDR3 spans 15 amino acids. CDR3 DNA: TGTGCCAGCAGCTCCCCCCTACCCGTGATGGAGACCCAGTACTTC. This sequence encodes CASSSPLPVMETQYF.

To note about this clonotype: The junction differs from germline at one of its ends, possibly a read error. V usage is TRBV7-2 and J usage is TRBJ2-5; perhaps D is TRBD1 or TRBD2 (5 bases each). The V gene's germline CDR1 is SGHTA and CDR2 FQGNSA. There are 15 residues in the CDR3. The CDR3 DNA reads TGTGCCAGCAGCTTAGCGGGACCCAGCGGAGAGACTCAGTACTTC. Amino acids: CASSLAGPSGETQYF.